The 13 T cell receptor beta chains below were found in one sample sequenced in a study of cytomegalovirus exposure and HLA in healthy donors. The repertoire was sequenced with immunoSEQ multiplex PCR; TCRdb's copy has only in-frame clones and lacks some. The sample yields about 110,000 clones, 90% to 96% seen once. Sequencing used PBMCs. Receptors were obtained from a woman aged 18-29 years in good health and CMV-seronegative.

The gene calls are TRBV18 and TRBJ2-1, with 9 bases fitting TRBD1. The CDR3 is 15 residues long. Germline-derived CDR1 and CDR2 are KGHSH and LQKENI. Germline trimming cut 0 bases from V and 7 bases from J; bases unmatched to any gene: 4. In DNA form, the CDR3 reads TGTGCCAGCTCACCACCTGGGACAGGGTGGAATGAGCAGTTCTTC. Translating gives CASSPPGTGWNEQFF. The whole variable domain, filled in from reference TRBV18 and TRBJ2-1, reads NAGVMQNPRHLVRRRGQEARLRCSPMKGHSHVYWYRQLPEEGLKFMVYLQKENIIDESGMPKERFSAEFPKEGPSILRIQQVVRGDSAAYFCASSPPGTGWNEQFFGPGTRLTVL.

The CDR3 DNA is TGTGCCAGCAGCAGTACAGCTTTCTCGAACACCGGGGAGCTGTTTTTT. This sequence encodes CASSSTAFSNTGELFF. The genes are TRBV5-6 and TRBJ2-2; D gene uncertain. Trimming shortened V by 4 bases and J by 0 bases, and 13 bases separated the two germline ends. This CDR3 has 16 residues. Germline lookup yields CDR1 SGHDT and CDR2 YYEEEE.

The rearrangement uses TRBV7-2 and TRBJ2-3, with a possible D match to TRBD1 (5 bases). Deletions cut 4 bases from V and 1 base from J, with 12 bases between. Germline loops: CDR1 SGHTA, CDR2 FQGNSA. The CDR3 covers 15 residues. CDR3 bases: TGTGCCAGCAGCTACCGTGTAGGGGGCACAGATACGCAGTATTTT. This gives the protein CASSYRVGGTDTQYF. Full variable domain (remainder filled in from reference TRBV7-2 and TRBJ2-3): GAGVSQSPSNKVTEKGKDVELRCDPISGHTALYWYRQSLGQGLEFLIYFQGNSAPDKSGLPSDRFSAERTGGSVSTLTIQRTQQEDSAVYLCASSYRVGGTDTQYFGPGTRLTVL.

This clone was detected only once. This rearrangement joins TRBV5-1 to TRBJ2-7, with D perhaps matching TRBD2 (5 bases). Between the trimmed V and J ends, which lost 0 bases and 7 bases, there was a span of 5 bases. CDR3 length: 11 amino acids. Germline CDR1 SGHRS, CDR2 YFSETQ. The CDR3 DNA sequence: TGCGCCAGCAGCTTGGGACTAGAGCAGTACTTC. It is translated as CASSLGLEQYF.

The genes are TRBV15 and TRBJ1-2; 7 positions match TRBD1. Germline V gene data show CDR1 as LNHNV and CDR2 as YYDKDF (reference sequence). The V segment lost 3 bases and the J segment 6 bases; nucleotides outside the gene matches: 10. CDR3 length: 15 residues. The CDR3 nucleotides read TGTGCCACCAGCAGGAATAGGGGGCGCGGGCATGGCTACACCTTC. Translation gives CATSRNRGRGHGYTF.

The V and J genes are TRBV19 and TRBJ2-1; 8 bases match TRBD1. CDR3 size: 15 residues. Germline CDR1 is LNHDA and CDR2 is SQIVND (reference sequence). V was pared by 4 bases and J by 7 bases, with 9 bases of the junction left unmatched. The CDR3 protein is CASSTPGQVVNEQFF. The CDR3 bases are TGTGCCAGTAGTACCCCGGGACAGGTAGTTAATGAGCAGTTCTTC.

The gene calls are TRBV9 and TRBJ2-1, with TRBD2 as a possible D gene (6 bases). The CDR3 is made up of 14 amino acids. Germline CDR1 reads SGDLS; CDR2 reads YYNGEE. The V end was cut by 4 bases, the J end by 7 bases, with 15 bases between. CDR3 loop: CASSTTGLGNEQFF. As DNA, the CDR3 is TGTGCCAGCAGCACTACGGGACTCGGTAATGAGCAGTTCTTC.

About this clone itself: This CDR3 is missing its conserved last phenylalanine or tryptophan, likely due to a read error. The rearrangement links TRBV5-4 to TRBJ1-6, with TRBD1 matching over 7 bases. The CDR3 is made up of 18 amino acids. Per germline, CDR1 SGHNT and CDR2 YYREEE (reference sequence). The J segment lost 10 bases and the V segment lost 3 bases, leaving 19 bases of the junction unmatched. CDR3 DNA sequence: TGTGCCAGCAGCTGGGGCCGAATCGACAGGGACGCACGGTCACCCCTCCACCTT. Protein product: CASSWGRIDRDARSPLHL.

The chain uses TRBV5-1 and TRBJ1-1, with 10 positions matching TRBD1. Germline lookup yields CDR1 SGHRS and CDR2 YFSETQ. With V trimmed by 1 base and J by 10 bases, 10 bases remained unmatched. CDR3 size: 15 residues. The chain's CDR3 is CASSLSSGQGKGAFF. In DNA, the CDR3 is TGCGCCAGCAGCTTGTCATCGGGACAGGGGAAAGGAGCTTTCTTT.

Only one count was recorded for this clone. This chain connects TRBV4-3 to TRBJ1-4; possibly TRBD1 for D (6 bases). The CDR3 has 16 residues. CDR1 is LGHNA and CDR2 is YSLEER in the germline V gene. Trimming shortened V by 0 bases and J by 3 bases, and 11 bases separated the two germline ends. The CDR3 DNA is TGCGCCAGCAGCCAAGAATCGCCAGGGGCTAATGAAAAACTGTTTTTT. It specifies CASSQESPGANEKLFF.

This clone was counted a single time. The chain uses TRBV28 and TRBJ2-5; 7 nucleotides line up with TRBD1. Unmatched junction bases numbered 10, after V lost 3 bases and J lost 3 bases. CDR3 length: 16 amino acids. The germline V gene encodes CDR1 MDHEN and CDR2 SYDVKM. This chain's CDR3 is CASSFGTGTAEETQYF. The CDR3 DNA follows: TGTGCCAGCAGTTTCGGAACCGGGACAGCCGAAGAGACCCAGTACTTC.

The chain has TRBV9 and TRBJ2-2, with TRBD2 matching 8 bases. The CDR3 runs 15 residues. J was trimmed by 10 bases and V by 0 bases; bases with no gene match: 8. Germline V CDR1 and CDR2: SGDLS, YYNGEE. CDR3 coding DNA: TGTGCCAGCAGCGTAGACAGCGGGGGCCGGGAGGAGCTGTTTTTT. Its protein is CASSVDSGGREELFF.

The chain recombines TRBV9 with TRBJ1-3, with D perhaps matching TRBD1 (5 bases). Trimming shortened V by 0 bases and J by 0 bases, and 10 bases separated the two germline ends. CDR1 and CDR2 (germline): SGDLS, YYNGEE. This CDR3 contains 16 residues. The DNA for the CDR3 is TGTGCCAGCAGCGTAGACAGGCCGGGCTCTGGAAACACCATATATTTT. Translating gives CASSVDRPGSGNTIYF.